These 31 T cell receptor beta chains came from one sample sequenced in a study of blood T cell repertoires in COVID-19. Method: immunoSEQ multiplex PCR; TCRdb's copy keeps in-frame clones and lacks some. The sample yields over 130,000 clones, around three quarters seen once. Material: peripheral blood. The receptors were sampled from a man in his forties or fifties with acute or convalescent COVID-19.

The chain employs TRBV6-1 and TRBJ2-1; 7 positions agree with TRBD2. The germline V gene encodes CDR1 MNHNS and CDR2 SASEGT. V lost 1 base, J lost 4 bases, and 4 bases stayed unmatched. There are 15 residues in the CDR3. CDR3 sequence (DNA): TGTGCCAGCAGTGAAGGAGCGGGGTCTTACAATGAGCAGTTCTTC. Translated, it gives CASSEGAGSYNEQFF.

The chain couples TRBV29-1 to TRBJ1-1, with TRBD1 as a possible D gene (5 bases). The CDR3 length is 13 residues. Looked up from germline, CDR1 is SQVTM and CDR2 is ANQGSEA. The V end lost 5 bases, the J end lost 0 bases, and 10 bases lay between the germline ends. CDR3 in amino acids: CSVYGALNTEAFF. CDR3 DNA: TGCAGCGTTTATGGGGCCCTGAACACTGAAGCTTTCTTT.

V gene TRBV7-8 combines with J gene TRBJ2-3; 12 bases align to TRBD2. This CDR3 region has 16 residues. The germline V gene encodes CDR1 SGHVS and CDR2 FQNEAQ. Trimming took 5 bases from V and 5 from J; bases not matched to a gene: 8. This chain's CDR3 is CASSTRLAGEIDTQYF. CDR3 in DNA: TGTGCCAGCAGCACCCGACTAGCGGGGGAGATAGATACGCAGTATTTT.

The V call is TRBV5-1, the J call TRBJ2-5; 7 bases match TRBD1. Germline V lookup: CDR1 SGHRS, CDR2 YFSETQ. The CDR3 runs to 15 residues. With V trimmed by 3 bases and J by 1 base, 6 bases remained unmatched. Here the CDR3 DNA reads TGCGCCAGCAGCTCGTGGGACAGCACCCAAGAGACCCAGTACTTC. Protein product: CASSSWDSTQETQYF.

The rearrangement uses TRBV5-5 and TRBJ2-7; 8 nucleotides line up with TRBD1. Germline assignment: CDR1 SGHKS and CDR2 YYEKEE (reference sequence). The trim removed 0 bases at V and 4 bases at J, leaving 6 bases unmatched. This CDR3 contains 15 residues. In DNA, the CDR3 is TGTGCCAGCAGCTTGGGCCCAGGGGGCGCTTACGAGCAGTACTTC. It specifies CASSLGPGGAYEQYF.

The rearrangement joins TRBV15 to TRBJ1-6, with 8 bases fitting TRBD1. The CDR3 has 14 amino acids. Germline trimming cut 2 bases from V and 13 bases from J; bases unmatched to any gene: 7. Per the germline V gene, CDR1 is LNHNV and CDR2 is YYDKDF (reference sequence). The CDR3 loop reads CATSRPGGADPLHF. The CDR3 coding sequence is TGTGCCACCAGCAGACCAGGGGGCGCCGATCCCCTCCACTTT.

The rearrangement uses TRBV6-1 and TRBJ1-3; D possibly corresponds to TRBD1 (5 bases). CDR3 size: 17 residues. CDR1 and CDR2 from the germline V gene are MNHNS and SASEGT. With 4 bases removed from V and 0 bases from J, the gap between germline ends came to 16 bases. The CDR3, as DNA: TGTGCCAGCAGTGGGGCGGGGCGCGTTCCCTCTGGAAACACCATATATTTT. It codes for CASSGAGRVPSGNTIYF.

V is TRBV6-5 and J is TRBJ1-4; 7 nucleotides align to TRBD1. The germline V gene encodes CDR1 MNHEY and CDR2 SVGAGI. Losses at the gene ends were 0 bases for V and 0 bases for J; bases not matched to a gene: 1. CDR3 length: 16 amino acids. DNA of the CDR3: TGTGCCAGCAGTTACTCCGGGACAGCAACTAATGAAAAACTGTTTTTT. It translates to CASSYSGTATNEKLFF.

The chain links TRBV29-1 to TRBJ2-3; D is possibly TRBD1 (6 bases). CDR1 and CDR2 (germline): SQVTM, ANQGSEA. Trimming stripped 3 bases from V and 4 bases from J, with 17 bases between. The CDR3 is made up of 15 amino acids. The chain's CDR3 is CSVDLGAGGPDTQYF. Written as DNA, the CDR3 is TGCAGCGTTGATTTAGGGGCTGGGGGCCCAGATACGCAGTATTTT.

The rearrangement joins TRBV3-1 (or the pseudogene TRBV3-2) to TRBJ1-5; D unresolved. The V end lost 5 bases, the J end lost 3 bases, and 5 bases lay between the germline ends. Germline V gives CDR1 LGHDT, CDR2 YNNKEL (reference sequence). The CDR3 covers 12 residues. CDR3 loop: CASSVLNQPQHF. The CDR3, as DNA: TGTGCCAGCAGCGTCCTCAATCAGCCCCAGCATTTT.

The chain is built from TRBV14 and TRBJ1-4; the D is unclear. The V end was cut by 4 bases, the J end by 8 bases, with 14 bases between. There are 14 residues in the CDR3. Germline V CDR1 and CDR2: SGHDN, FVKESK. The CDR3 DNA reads TGTGCCAGCAGCCTAATAGGGCCGGGGGAAAAACTGTTTTTT. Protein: CASSLIGPGEKLFF.

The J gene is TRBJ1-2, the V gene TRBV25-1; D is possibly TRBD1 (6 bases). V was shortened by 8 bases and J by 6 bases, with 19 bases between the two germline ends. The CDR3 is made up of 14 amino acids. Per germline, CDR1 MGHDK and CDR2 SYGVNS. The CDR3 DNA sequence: TGTGCCAGCTCCGCGGACAGTCGCCGGGATGGCTACACCTTC. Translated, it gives CASSADSRRDGYTF.

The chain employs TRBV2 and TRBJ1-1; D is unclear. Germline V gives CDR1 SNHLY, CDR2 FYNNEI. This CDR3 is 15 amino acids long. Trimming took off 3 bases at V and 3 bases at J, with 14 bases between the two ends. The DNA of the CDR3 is TGTGCCAGCAGTGACCGTACGTGGGAGGACACTGAAGCTTTCTTT. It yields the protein CASSDRTWEDTEAFF. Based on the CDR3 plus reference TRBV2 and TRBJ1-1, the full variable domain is EPEVTQTPSHQVTQMGQEVILRCVPISNHLYFYWYRQILGQKVEFLVSFYNNEISEKSEIFDDQFSVERPDGSNFTLKIRSTKLEDSAMYFCASSDRTWEDTEAFFGQGTRLTVV.

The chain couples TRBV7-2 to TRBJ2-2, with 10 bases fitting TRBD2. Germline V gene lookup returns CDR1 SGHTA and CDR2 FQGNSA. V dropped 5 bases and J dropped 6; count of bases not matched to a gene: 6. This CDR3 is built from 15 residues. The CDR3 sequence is CASSLPAGGPGELFF. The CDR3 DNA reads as TGTGCCAGCAGCCTACCAGCGGGGGGGCCCGGGGAGCTGTTTTTT.

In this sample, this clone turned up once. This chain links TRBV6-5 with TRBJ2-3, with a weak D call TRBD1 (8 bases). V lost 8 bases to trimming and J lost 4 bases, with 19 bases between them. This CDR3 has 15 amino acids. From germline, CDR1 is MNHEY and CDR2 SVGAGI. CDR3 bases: TGTGCCAGCGCCCACAGGGGGGGAGAATCAGATACGCAGTATTTT. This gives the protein CASAHRGGESDTQYF.

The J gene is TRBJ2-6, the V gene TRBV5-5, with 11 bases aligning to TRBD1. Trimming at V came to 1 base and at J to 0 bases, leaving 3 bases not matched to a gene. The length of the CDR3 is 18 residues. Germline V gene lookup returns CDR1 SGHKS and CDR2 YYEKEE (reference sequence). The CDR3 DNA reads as TGTGCCAGCAGCTTGTCAGGACAGGGGGCCTCTGGGGCCAACGTCCTGACTTTC. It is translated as CASSLSGQGASGANVLTF.

The CDR3 protein is CASSDQGWEKLFF. CDR3 in DNA: TGTGCCAGCAGTGACCAGGGCTGGGAAAAACTGTTTTTT. The chain uses TRBV2 and TRBJ1-4, with TRBD1 as a possible D gene (5 bases). V was trimmed by 3 bases and J by 8 bases, leaving 10 bases between them. Germline V gives CDR1 SNHLY, CDR2 FYNNEI. The CDR3 has 13 amino acids. The full variable domain, rest sourced from reference TRBV2 and TRBJ1-4, is EPEVTQTPSHQVTQMGQEVILRCVPISNHLYFYWYRQILGQKVEFLVSFYNNEISEKSEIFDDQFSVERPDGSNFTLKIRSTKLEDSAMYFCASSDQGWEKLFFGSGTQLSVL.

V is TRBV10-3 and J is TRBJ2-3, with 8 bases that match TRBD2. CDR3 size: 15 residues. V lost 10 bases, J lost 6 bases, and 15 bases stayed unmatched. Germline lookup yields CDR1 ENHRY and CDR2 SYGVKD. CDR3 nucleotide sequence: TGTGCCACCTTACGTAGCGGGGAAACTCGGGATACGCAGTATTTT. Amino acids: CATLRSGETRDTQYF.

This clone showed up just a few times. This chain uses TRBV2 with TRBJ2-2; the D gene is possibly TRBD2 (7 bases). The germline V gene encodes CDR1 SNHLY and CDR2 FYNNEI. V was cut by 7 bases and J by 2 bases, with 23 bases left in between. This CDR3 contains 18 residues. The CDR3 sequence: CASKGGVTGAFNTGELFF. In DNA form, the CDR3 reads TGTGCCAGCAAGGGAGGGGTAACGGGGGCCTTTAACACCGGGGAGCTGTTTTTT.

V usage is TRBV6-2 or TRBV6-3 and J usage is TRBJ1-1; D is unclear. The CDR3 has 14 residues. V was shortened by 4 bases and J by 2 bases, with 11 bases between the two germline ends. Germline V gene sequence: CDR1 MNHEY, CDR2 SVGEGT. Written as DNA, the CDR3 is TGTGCCAGCAGTTCCACGGACTATAACACTGAAGCTTTCTTT. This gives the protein CASSSTDYNTEAFF.

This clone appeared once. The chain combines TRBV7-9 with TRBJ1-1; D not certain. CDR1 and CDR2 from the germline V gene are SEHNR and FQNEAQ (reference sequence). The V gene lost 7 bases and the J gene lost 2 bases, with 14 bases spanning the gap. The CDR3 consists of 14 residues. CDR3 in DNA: TGTGCCAGCAATGCCCGCGGGGTAAACACTGAAGCTTTCTTT. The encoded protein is CASNARGVNTEAFF.

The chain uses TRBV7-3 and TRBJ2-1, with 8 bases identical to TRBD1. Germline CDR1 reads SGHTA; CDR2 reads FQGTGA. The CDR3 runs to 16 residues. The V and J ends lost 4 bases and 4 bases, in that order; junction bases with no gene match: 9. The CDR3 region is CASSSIGQGLYNEQFF. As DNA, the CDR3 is TGTGCCAGCAGCTCCATCGGACAGGGATTATACAATGAGCAGTTCTTC.

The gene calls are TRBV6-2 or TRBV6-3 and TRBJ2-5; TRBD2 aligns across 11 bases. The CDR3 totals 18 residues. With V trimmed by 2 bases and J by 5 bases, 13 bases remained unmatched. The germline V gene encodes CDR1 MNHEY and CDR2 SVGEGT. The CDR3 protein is CASSYPRTSGSTRETQYF. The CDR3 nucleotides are TGTGCCAGCAGTTACCCCAGGACTAGCGGGTCGACTCGGGAGACCCAGTACTTC.

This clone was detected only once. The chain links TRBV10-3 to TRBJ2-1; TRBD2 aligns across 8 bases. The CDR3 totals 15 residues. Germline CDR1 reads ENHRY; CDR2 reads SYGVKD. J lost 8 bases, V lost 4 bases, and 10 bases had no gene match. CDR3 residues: CAISGQRGLIHEQFF. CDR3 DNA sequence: TGTGCCATCAGTGGTCAGCGGGGGCTGATTCATGAGCAGTTCTTC.

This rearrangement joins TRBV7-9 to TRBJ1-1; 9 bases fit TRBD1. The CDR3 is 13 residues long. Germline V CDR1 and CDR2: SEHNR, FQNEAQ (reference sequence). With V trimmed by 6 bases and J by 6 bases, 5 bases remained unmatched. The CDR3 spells CASSYRGLPEAFF. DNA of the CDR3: TGTGCCAGCAGTTACAGGGGGCTACCTGAAGCTTTCTTT.

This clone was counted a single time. In DNA form, the CDR3 reads TGCGCCAGCAGCGATGGGACAGGGCCTAATGAAAAACTGTTTTTT. Protein sequence: CASSDGTGPNEKLFF. The rearrangement uses TRBV5-1 and TRBJ1-4; 9 bases are a match to TRBD1. Germline trimming cut 4 bases from V and 3 bases from J; bases unmatched to any gene: 4. The V gene's germline CDR1 is SGHRS and CDR2 YFSETQ. CDR3 length: 15 amino acids.

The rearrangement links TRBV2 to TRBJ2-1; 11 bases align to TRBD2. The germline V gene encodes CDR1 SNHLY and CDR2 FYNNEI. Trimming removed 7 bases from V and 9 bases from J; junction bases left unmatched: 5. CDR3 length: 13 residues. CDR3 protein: CASKGLAEGEQFF. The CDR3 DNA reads TGTGCCAGCAAGGGACTAGCGGAGGGTGAGCAGTTCTTC. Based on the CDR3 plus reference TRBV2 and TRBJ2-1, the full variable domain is EPEVTQTPSHQVTQMGQEVILRCVPISNHLYFYWYRQILGQKVEFLVSFYNNEISEKSEIFDDQFSVERPDGSNFTLKIRSTKLEDSAMYFCASKGLAEGEQFFGPGTRLTVL.

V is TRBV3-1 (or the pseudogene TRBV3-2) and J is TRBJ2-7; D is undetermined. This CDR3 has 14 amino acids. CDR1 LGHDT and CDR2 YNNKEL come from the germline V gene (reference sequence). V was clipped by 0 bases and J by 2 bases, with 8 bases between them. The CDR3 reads CASSQEASTYEQYF. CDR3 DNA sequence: TGTGCCAGCAGCCAAGAGGCCTCCACCTACGAGCAGTACTTC.

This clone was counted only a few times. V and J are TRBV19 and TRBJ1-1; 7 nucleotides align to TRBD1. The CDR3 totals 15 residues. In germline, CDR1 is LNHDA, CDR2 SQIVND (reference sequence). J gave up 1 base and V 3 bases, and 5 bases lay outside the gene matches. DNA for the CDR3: TGTGCCAGTAGTATTCTCGGGACAGCGAACACTGAAGCTTTCTTT. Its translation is CASSILGTANTEAFF.

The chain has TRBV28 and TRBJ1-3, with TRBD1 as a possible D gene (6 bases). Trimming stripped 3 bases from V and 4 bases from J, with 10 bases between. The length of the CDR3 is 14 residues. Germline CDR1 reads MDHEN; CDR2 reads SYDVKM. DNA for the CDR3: TGTGCCAGCAGTTTTACAGGGCTCGGAAACACCATATATTTT. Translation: CASSFTGLGNTIYF. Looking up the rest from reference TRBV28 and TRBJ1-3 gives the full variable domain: DVKVTQSSRYLVKRTGEKVFLECVQDMDHENMFWYRQDPGLGLRLIYFSYDVKMKEKGDIPEGYSVSREKKERFSLILESASTNQTSMYLCASSFTGLGNTIYFGEGSWLTVV.

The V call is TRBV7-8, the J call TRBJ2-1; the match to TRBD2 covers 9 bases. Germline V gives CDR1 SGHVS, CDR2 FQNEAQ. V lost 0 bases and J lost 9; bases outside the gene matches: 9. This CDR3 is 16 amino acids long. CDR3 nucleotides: TGTGCCAGCAGCTTAGCGAGGCTAGCGGGACTCGCTGAGCAGTTCTTC. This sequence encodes CASSLARLAGLAEQFF.